The 2 T cell receptor beta chains given below trace back to one sample, sequenced in a study of blood T cell repertoires in COVID-19. Clones were sequenced by immunoSEQ multiplex PCR, and TCRdb holds only the in-frame ones, with some missing. The table lists under 250,000 clones, over 60% of them singletons. Sequencing was performed on peripheral blood. These receptors were obtained from a woman in her seventies with acute or convalescent COVID-19.

J is TRBJ2-7 and V is TRBV3-1 (or the pseudogene TRBV3-2); 9 positions match TRBD1. This CDR3 comprises 15 residues. Trimming at V came to 4 bases and at J to 2 bases, leaving 6 bases not matched to a gene. Germline loops: CDR1 LGHDT, CDR2 YNNKEL (reference sequence). The CDR3 region has the DNA TGTGCCAGCAGCCGAGTTGGACAGGGGCCCTACGAGCAGTACTTC. This codes for CASSRVGQGPYEQYF.

This sequence joins TRBV19 and TRBJ1-3; D is ambiguous. V lost 6 bases to trimming and J lost 0 bases, with 12 bases between them. The CDR3 is made up of 15 amino acids. Per the germline V gene, CDR1 is LNHDA and CDR2 is SQIVND (reference sequence). The CDR3 sequence is CASRYGGGSGNTIYF. CDR3 sequence (DNA): TGTGCCAGTAGATACGGTGGAGGCTCTGGAAACACCATATATTTT.